Presented here are 5 T cell receptor beta chains from one specimen sequenced in a study of blood T cell repertoires in COVID-19. Method: immunoSEQ multiplex PCR; TCRdb's copy keeps in-frame clones and lacks some. The data show roughly 90,000 clones, about 87% seen once. The sample taken for sequencing was peripheral blood. The receptors were sampled from a man in his forties with acute or convalescent COVID-19.

The genes are TRBV20-1 and TRBJ1-2; no definite D call. CDR3 length equals 11 residues. V gave up 5 bases and J gave up 5 bases, with 9 bases separating them. CDR1 DFQATT and CDR2 SNEGSKA come from the germline V gene (reference sequence). CDR3: CSALEMYGYTF. The CDR3 DNA reads as TGCAGTGCTCTAGAGATGTATGGCTACACCTTC.

The chain links TRBV19 to TRBJ2-7; TRBD2 matches at 12 bases. The V gene's germline CDR1 is LNHDA and CDR2 SQIVND (reference sequence). This CDR3 region has 16 residues. Unmatched junction bases numbered 4, after V lost 3 bases and J lost 1 base. The CDR3 nucleotides read TGTGCCAGTAGTATCTTTACTAGCGGGGGGTCCTACGAGCAGTACTTC. It specifies CASSIFTSGGSYEQYF. Full variable domain (rest looked up from reference TRBV19 and TRBJ2-7): DGGITQSPKYLFRKEGQNVTLSCEQNLNHDAMYWYRQDPGQGLRLIYYSQIVNDFQKGDIAEGYSVSREKKESFPLTVTSAQKNPTAFYLCASSIFTSGGSYEQYFGPGTRLTVT.

The rearrangement uses TRBV7-9 and TRBJ1-1; a weak D match, TRBD1 (6 bases). The CDR3 is 13 amino acids. Per germline, CDR1 SEHNR and CDR2 FQNEAQ (reference sequence). V was clipped by 5 bases and J by 3 bases, with 10 bases between them. CDR3 protein: CASSPGQYTEAFF. CDR3 nucleotides: TGTGCCAGCAGCCCCGGACAGTACACTGAAGCTTTCTTT.

The CDR3 region has the DNA TGTGCCAGCAGTTTATTCTCGGCAGGGGGCGATCAGCCCCAGCATTTT. Amino acids: CASSLFSAGGDQPQHF. The chain links TRBV28 to TRBJ1-5, with 8 bases aligning to TRBD1. The CDR3 is 16 residues long. CDR1 and CDR2 (germline): MDHEN, SYDVKM. With V trimmed by 1 base and J by 5 bases, 7 bases remained unmatched.

This sequence joins TRBV10-3 and TRBJ2-3; possibly TRBD1 for D (6 bases). The germline gives CDR1 ENHRY, CDR2 SYGVKD. There are 14 residues in the CDR3. Trimming stripped 3 bases from V and 2 bases from J, with 9 bases between. The CDR3 is CAISDTGNTDTQYF. DNA of the CDR3: TGTGCCATCAGTGACACAGGGAACACAGATACGCAGTATTTT.